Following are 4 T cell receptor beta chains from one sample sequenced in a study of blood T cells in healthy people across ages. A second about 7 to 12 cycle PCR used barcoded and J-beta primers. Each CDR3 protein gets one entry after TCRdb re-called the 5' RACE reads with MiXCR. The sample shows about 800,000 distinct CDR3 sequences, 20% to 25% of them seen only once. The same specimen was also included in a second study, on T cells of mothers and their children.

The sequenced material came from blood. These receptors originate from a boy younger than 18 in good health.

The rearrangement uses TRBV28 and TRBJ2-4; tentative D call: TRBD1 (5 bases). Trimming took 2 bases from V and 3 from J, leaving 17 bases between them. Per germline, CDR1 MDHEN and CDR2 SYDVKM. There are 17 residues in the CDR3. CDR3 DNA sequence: TGTGCCAGCAGTTTAATTGGTTCAGGGCGAGGCAAAAACATTCAGTACTTC. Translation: CASSLIGSGRGKNIQYF.

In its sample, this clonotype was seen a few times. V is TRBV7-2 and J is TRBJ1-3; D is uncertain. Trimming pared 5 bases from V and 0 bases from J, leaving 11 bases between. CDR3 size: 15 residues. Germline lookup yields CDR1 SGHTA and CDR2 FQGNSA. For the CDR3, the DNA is TGTGCCAGCAGCCCGAGACGGATCTCTGGAAACACCATATATTTT. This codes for CASSPRRISGNTIYF.

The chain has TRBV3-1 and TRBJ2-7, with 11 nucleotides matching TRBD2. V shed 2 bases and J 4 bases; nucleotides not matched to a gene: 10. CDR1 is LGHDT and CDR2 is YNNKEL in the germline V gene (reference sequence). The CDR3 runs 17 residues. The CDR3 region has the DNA TGTGCCAGCAGCCAACCAACTCCTCTAGCGGGAGGATACGAGCAGTACTTC. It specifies CASSQPTPLAGGYEQYF.

The CDR3 DNA reads as TGTGCCAGCAGGATCGGACCGCTGCTCGAGCAGTACTTC. Translation gives CASRIGPLLEQYF. The chain carries TRBV6-2 or TRBV6-3 and TRBJ2-7, with D unclear. This CDR3 is 13 amino acids long. The ends were cut back, 6 bases at V and 6 bases at J, with 15 bases in the middle. The germline V gene has CDR1 MNHEY and CDR2 SVGEGT.